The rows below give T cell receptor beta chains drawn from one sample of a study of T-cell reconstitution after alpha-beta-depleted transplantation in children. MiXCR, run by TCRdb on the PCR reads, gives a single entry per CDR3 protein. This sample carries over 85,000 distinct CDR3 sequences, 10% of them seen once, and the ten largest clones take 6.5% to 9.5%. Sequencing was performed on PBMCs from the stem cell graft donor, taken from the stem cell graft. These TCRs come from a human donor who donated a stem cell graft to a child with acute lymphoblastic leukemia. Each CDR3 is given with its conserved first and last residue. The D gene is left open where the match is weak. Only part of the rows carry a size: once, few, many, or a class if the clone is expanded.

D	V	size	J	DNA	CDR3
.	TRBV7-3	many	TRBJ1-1	TGTGCCAGCAGCTTAAGAGTAGGGGGTTCCGAAGCTTTCTTT	CASSLRVGGSEAFF
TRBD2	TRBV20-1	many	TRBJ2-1	TGCAGTGCTAGAGACGGGGGGGCGGCCTACAATGAGCAGTTCTTC	CSARDGGAAYNEQFF
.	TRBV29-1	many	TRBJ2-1	TGCAGCGTTGGACCCGGTTTCCAGGGGAATGAGCAGTTCTTC	CSVGPGFQGNEQFF
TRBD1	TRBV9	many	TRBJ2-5	TGTGCCAGCAGCGTAGGAGGGGGCCAACAAGAGACCCAGTACTTC	CASSVGGGQQETQYF
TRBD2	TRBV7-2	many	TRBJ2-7	TGTGCCAGCAGCTTGACTAGCGGCTCCTACGAGCAGTACTTC	CASSLTSGSYEQYF
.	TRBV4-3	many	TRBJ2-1	TGCGCCAGCAGCGGTTACTCCTACAATGAGCAGTTCTTC	CASSGYSYNEQFF
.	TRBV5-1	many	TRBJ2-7	TGCGCCAGCAGCTTGGAGTCGAGCTCCTACGAGCAGTACTTC	CASSLESSSYEQYF
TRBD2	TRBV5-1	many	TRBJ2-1	TGCGCCAGCAGAACTAGCGGGGCTTACAATGAGCAGTTCTTC	CASRTSGAYNEQFF
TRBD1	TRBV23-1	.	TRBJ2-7	TGCGCCAGCAGTCAATGCTCAGGGGACAGGTGCTACGAGCAGTACTTC	CASSQCSGDRCYEQYF
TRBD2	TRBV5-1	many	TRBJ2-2	TGCGCCAGCAGCTCTGGGACTAGCGGGAGGGCCCACACCGGGGAGCTGTTTTTT	CASSSGTSGRAHTGELFF
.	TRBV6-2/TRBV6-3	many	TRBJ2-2	TGTGCCAGCAAGAGATGGGAGGATAACGGGGAGCTGTTTTTT	CASKRWEDNGELFF
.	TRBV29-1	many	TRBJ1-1	TGCAGCGTTTCGAACGGGCGTAGGGCTTTCTTT	CSVSNGRRAFF
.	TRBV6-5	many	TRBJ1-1	TGTGCCAGCAGTTCTCTCGCTGAAGCTTTCTTT	CASSSLAEAFF
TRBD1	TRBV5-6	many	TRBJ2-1	TGTGCCAGCAGCTTGGCACAGGGGGAATACAATGAGCAGTTCTTC	CASSLAQGEYNEQFF
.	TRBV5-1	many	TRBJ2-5	TGCGCCAGCAGCTTGAGGCCGTCCGCAGGCGGGGAGACCCAGTACTTC	CASSLRPSAGGETQYF
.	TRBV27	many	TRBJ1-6	TGTGCCAGCAGCCTGGTTCGAGGTTCTAATTCACCCCTCCACTTT	CASSLVRGSNSPLHF
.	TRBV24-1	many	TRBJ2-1	TGTGCCACCAGTGACGCATACAGGGCCGACGGCGAGCAGTTCTTC	CATSDAYRADGEQFF
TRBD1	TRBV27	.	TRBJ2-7	TGTGCCAGCAATAAGGGACAGGGGGCCCACGAGCAGTACTTC	CASNKGQGAHEQYF
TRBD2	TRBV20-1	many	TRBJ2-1	TGCAGTGCTTATACGACTAGCGGGGGCCTCTACAATGAGCAGTTCTTC	CSAYTTSGGLYNEQFF
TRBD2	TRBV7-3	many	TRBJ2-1	TGTGCCAGCGGTGGGGCGGGAGTTAGGGGTAATGAGCAGTTCTTC	CASGGAGVRGNEQFF
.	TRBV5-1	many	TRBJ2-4	TGCGCCAGCAGCTTGGGGTCCGGGTCACTAGCCAAAAACATTCAGTACTTC	CASSLGSGSLAKNIQYF
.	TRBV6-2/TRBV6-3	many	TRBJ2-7	TGTGCCAGCAGTAGGACACTATCCTACGAGCAGTACTTC	CASSRTLSYEQYF